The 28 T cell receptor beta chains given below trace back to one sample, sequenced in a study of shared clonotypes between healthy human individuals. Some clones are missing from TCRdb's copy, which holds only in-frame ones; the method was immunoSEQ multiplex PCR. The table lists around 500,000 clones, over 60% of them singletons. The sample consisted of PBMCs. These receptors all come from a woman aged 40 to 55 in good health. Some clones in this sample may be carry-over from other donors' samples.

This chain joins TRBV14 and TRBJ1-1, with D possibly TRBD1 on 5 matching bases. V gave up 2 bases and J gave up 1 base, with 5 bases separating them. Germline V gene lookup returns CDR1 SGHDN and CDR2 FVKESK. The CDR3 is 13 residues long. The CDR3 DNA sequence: TGTGCCAGCAGCCAACAGGGGAACACTGAAGCTTTCTTT. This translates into CASSQQGNTEAFF.

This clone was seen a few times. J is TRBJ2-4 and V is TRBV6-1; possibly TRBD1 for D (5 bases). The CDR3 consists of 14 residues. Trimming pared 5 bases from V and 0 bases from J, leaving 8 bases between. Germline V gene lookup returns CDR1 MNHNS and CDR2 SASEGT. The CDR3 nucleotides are TGTGCCAGCAGTAGGGGCCTAGCCAAAAACATTCAGTACTTC. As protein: CASSRGLAKNIQYF.

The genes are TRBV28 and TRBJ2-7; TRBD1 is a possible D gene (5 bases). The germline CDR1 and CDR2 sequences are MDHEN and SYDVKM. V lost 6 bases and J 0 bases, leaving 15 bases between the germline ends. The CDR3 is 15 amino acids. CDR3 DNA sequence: TGTGCCAGCAGCTCCCCCACAGGTTACTCCTACGAGCAGTACTTC. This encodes CASSSPTGYSYEQYF.

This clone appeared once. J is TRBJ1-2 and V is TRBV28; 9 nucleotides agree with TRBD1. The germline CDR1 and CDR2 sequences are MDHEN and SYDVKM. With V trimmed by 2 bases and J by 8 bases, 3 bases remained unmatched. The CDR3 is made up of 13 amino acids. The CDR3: CASSLADRGGYTF. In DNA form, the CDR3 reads TGTGCCAGCAGTTTAGCGGACAGGGGAGGCTACACCTTC.

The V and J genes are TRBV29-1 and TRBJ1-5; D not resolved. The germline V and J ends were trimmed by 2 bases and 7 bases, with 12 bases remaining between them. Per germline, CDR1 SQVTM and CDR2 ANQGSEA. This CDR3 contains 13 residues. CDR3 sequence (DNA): TGCAGCGTTGAAATCCGGGTCGGGCAGCCCCAGCATTTT. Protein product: CSVEIRVGQPQHF.

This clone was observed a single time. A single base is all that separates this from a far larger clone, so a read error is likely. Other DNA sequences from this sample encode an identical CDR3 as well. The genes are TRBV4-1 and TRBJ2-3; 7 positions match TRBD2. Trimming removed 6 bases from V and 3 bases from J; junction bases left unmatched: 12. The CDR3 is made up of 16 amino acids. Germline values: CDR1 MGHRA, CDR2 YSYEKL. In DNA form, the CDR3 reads TGCGCCAGCAGTCAACGCGTGGGAGGGAAGACAGATACGCAGTATTTT. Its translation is CASSQRVGGKTDTQYF.

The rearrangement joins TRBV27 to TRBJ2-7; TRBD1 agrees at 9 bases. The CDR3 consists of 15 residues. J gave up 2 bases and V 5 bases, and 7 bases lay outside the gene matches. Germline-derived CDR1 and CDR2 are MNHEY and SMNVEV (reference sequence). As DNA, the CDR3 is TGTGCCAGCAGTACCGGTGGACAGGGGCCCTACGAGCAGTACTTC. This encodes CASSTGGQGPYEQYF.

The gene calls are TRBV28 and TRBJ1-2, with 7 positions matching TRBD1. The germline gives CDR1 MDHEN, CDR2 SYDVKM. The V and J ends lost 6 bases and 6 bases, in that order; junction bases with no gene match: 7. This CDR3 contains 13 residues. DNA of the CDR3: TGTGCCAGCAGCCCCGGAGGGGGCGATGGCTACACCTTC. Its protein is CASSPGGGDGYTF.

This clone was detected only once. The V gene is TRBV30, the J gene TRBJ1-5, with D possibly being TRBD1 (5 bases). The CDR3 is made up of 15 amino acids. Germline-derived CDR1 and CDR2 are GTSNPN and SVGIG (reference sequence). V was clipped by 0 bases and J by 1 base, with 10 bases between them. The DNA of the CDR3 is TGTGCCTGGAGTGTGTTTCGGGGGAGCAATCAGCCCCAGCATTTT. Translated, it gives CAWSVFRGSNQPQHF.

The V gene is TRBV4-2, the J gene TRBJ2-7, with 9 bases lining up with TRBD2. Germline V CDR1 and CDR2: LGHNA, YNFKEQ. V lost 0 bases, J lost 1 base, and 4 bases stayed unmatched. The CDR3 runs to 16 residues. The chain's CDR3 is CASSQDGREGSYEQYF. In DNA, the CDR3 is TGTGCCAGCAGCCAAGATGGGCGGGAGGGGTCCTACGAGCAGTACTTC.

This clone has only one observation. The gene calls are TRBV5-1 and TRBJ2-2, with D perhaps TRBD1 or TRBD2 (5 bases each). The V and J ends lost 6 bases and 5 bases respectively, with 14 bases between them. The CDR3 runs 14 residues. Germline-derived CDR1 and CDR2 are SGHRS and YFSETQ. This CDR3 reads CASKPGPTTGELFF. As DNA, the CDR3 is TGCGCCAGCAAGCCGGGACCCACTACCGGGGAGCTGTTTTTT.

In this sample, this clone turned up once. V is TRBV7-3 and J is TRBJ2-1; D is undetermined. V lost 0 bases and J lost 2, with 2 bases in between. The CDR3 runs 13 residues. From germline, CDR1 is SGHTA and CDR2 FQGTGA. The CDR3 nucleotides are TGTGCCAGCAGCTTAACTACCTACAATGAGCAGTTCTTC. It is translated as CASSLTTYNEQFF.

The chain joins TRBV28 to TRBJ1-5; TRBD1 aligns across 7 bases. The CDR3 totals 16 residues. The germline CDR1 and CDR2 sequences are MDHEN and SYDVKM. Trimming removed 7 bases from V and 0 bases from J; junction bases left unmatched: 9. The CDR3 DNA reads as TGTGCCAGCAAAATAACAGGGGATTATAGCAATCAGCCCCAGCATTTT. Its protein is CASKITGDYSNQPQHF.

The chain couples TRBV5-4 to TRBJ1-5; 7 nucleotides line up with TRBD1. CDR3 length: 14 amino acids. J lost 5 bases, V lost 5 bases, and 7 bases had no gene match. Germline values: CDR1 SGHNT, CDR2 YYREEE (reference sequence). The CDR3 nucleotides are TGTGCCAGCAGTCGAGACAGGGATGATCAGCCCCAGCATTTT. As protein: CASSRDRDDQPQHF.

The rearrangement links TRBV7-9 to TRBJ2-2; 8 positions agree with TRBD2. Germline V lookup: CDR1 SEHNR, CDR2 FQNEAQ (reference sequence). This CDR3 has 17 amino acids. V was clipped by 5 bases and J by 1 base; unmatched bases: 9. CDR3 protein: CASSLGPGLGNTGELFF. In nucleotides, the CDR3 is TGTGCCAGCAGCCTAGGACCGGGACTAGGGAACACCGGGGAGCTGTTTTTT.

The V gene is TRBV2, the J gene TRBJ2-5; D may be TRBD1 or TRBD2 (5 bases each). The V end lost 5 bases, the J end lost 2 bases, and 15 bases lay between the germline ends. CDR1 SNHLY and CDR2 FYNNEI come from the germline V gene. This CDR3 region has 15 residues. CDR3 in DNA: TGTGCCAGCAGTTGGACCGGGACCGCACAAGAGACCCAGTACTTC. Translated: CASSWTGTAQETQYF.

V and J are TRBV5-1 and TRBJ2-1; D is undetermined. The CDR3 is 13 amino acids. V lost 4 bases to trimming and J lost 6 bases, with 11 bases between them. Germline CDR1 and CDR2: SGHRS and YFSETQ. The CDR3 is CASSLAVSNEQFF. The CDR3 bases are TGCGCCAGCAGCCTGGCCGTAAGCAATGAGCAGTTCTTC.

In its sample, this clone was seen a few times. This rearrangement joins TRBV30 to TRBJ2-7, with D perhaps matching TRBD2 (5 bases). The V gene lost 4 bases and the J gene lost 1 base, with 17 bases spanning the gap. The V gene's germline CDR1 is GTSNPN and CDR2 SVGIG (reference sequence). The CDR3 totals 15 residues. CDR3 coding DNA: TGTGCCTGGAAACATGTACGAGCGGAGTCCTACGAGCAGTACTTC. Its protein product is CAWKHVRAESYEQYF.

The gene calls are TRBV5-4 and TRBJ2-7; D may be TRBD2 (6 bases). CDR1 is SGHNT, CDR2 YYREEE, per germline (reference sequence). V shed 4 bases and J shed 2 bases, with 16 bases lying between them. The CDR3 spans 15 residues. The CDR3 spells CASSQDYSGPYEQYF. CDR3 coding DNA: TGTGCCAGCAGCCAAGATTATAGCGGACCCTACGAGCAGTACTTC.

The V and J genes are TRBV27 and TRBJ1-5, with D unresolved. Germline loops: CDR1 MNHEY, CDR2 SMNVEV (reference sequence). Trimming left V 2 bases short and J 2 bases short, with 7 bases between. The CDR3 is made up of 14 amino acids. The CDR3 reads CASSLQDGNQPQHF. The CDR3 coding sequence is TGTGCCAGCAGTTTACAGGACGGCAATCAGCCCCAGCATTTT.

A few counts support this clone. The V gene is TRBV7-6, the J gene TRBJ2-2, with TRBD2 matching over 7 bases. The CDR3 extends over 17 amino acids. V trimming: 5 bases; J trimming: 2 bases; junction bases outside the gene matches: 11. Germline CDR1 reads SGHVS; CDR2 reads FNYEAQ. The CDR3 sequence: CASSPSFTSVNTGELFF. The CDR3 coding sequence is TGTGCCAGCAGCCCTTCCTTTACTAGCGTAAACACCGGGGAGCTGTTTTTT. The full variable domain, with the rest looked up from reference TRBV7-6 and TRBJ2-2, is GAGVSQSPRYKVTKRGQDVALRCDPISGHVSLYWYRQALGQGPEFLTYFNYEAQQDKSGLPNDRFSAERPEGSISTLTIQRTEQRDSAMYRCASSPSFTSVNTGELFFGEGSRLTVL.

CDR3 coding DNA: TGTGCCAGCAGCCTGAGGACTAGCGGGGTCTCCTACAATGAGCAGTTCTTC. It specifies CASSLRTSGVSYNEQFF. The chain links TRBV7-9 to TRBJ2-1; TRBD2 matches 12 bases. After removal of 5 bases from V and 0 bases from J, the junction contained 5 bases not matched to a gene. The germline V gene has CDR1 SEHNR and CDR2 FQNEAQ (reference sequence). The CDR3 loop spans 17 amino acids.

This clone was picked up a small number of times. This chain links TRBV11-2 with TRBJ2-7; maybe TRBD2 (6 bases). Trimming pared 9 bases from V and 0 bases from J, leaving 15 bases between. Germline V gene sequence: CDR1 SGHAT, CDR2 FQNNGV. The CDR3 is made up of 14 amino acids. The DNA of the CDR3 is TGTGCCAGTCGGAGGGCGGGGAGCTCCTACGAGCAGTACTTC. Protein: CASRRAGSSYEQYF.

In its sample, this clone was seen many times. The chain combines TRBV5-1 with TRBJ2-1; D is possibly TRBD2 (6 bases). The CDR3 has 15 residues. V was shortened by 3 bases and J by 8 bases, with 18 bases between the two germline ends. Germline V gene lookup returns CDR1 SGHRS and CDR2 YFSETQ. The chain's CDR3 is CASSWAGITSDEQFF. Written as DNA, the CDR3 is TGCGCCAGCAGCTGGGCGGGGATCACCAGCGATGAGCAGTTCTTC. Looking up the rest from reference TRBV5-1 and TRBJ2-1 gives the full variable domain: KAGVTQTPRYLIKTRGQQVTLSCSPISGHRSVSWYQQTPGQGLQFLFEYFSETQRNKGNFPGRFSGRQFSNSRSEMNVSTLELGDSALYLCASSWAGITSDEQFFGPGTRLTVL.

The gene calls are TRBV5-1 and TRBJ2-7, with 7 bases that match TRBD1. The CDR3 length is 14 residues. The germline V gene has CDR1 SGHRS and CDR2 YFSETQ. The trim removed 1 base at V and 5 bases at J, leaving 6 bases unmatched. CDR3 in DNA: TGCGCCAGCAGCTTGCGGCAGGGGGTCGACGAGCAGTACTTC. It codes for CASSLRQGVDEQYF.

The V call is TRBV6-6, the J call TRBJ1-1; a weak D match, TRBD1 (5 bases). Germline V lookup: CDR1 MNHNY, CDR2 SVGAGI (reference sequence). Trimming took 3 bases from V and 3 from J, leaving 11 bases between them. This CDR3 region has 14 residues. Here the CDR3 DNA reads TGTGCCAGCAGTTATTGGTTCAGGGACACTGAAGCTTTCTTT. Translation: CASSYWFRDTEAFF.

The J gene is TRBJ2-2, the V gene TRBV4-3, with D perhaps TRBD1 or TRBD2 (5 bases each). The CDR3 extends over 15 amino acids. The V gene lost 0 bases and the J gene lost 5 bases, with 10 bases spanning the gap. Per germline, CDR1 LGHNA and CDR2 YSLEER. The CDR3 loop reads CASSQERGATGELFF. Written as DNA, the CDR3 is TGCGCCAGCAGCCAAGAGAGAGGGGCGACCGGGGAGCTGTTTTTT.

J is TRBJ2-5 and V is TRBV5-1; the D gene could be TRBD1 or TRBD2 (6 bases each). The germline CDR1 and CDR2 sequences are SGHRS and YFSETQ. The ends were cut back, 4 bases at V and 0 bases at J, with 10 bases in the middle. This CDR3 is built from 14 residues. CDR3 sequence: CASSEGGYQETQYF. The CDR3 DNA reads TGCGCCAGCAGCGAAGGGGGGTACCAAGAGACCCAGTACTTC.